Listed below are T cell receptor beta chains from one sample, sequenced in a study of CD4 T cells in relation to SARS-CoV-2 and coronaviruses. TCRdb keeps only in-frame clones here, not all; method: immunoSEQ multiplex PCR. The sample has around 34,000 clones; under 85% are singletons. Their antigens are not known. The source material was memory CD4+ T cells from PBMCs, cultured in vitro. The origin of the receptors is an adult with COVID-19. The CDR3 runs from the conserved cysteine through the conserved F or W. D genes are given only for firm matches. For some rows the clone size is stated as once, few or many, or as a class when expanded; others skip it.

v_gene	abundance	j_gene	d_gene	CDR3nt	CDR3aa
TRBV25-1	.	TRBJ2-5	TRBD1	TGTGCCAGCAGTGCACTGACAGGGGCGCAAGAGACCCAGTACTTC	CASSALTGAQETQYF
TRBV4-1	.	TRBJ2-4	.	TGCGCCAGCAGCCACCCTTCGGGGCGGGGACTGAAAGACATTCAGTACTTC	CASSHPSGRGLKDIQYF
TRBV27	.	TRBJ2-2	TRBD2	TGTGCCAGCAGTTTACTGCTAGCGGGAGGGCGGCGGACCGGGGAGCTGTTTTTT	CASSLLLAGGRRTGELFF
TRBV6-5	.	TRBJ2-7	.	TGTGCCAGCATTTCGAACAGACTGTCCTACGAGCAGTACTTC	CASISNRLSYEQYF
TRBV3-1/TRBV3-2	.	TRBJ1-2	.	TGTGCCAGCAGCCAGCCCGCTCGGGGCTACACCTTC	CASSQPARGYTF
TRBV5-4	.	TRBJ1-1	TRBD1	TGTGCCAGCAGCAGCACCACAGGGGACACTGAAGCTTTCTTT	CASSSTTGDTEAFF
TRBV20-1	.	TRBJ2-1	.	TGCAGTGCTAGTATTGACTCCTACAATGAGCAGTTCTTC	CSASIDSYNEQFF
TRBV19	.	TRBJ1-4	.	TGTGCCAGTAGTATCAGGGGATCATTTGAAAAACTGTTTTTT	CASSIRGSFEKLFF
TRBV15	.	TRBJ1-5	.	TGTGCCACCAGCAGTCCTGGGGTCTATAGCAATCAGCCCCAGCATTTT	CATSSPGVYSNQPQHF
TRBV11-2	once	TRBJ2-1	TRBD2	TGTGCCAGCAGCTTAGAAGGCTGGCTAGCGGGAGGCCCTGAGCAGTTCTTC	CASSLEGWLAGGPEQFF
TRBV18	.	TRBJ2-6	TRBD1	TGTGCCAGCTCACCACGAGGGACAGGGATATATGGGGCCAACGTCCTGACTTTC	CASSPRGTGIYGANVLTF
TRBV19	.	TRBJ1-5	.	TGTGCCAGTATCGATGGGGGGGGCACTCGTCAGCCCCAGCATTTT	CASIDGGGTRQPQHF
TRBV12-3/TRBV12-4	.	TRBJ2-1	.	TGTGCCAGCAGTTTCCGGCAGAACAATGAGCAGTTCTTC	CASSFRQNNEQFF
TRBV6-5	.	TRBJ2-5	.	TGTGCCAGCAGTTTACACCGGGACATGGAGACCCAGTACTTC	CASSLHRDMETQYF
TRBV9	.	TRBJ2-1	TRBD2	TGTGCCAGCAGCGTAGGCGGGAGAGATAGCAATGAGCAGTTCTTC	CASSVGGRDSNEQFF
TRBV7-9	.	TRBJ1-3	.	TGTGCCAGCAGCTTGGACCTGAGCCGGACCTCTGGAAACACCATATATTTT	CASSLDLSRTSGNTIYF
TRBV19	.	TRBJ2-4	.	TGTGCCAGTACCAGCCGGGCAGAAAACATTCAGTACTTC	CASTSRAENIQYF
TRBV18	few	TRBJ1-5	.	TGTGCCAGCTCACCAGGACTTAGCAATCAGCCCCAGCATTTT	CASSPGLSNQPQHF
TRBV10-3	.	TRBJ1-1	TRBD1	TGTGCCACCTCTCCGGGACAGGGTTCCATGAACACTGAAGCTTTCTTT	CATSPGQGSMNTEAFF
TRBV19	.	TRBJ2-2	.	TGTGCCAGTAGTGCCGGGACTCTGAACACCGGGGAGCTGTTTTTT	CASSAGTLNTGELFF
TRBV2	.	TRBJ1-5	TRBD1	TGTGCCAGCAGTACTTCCCAAGCCGGGACAGGGGGTCCACTTAGCAATCAGCCCCAGCATTTT	CASSTSQAGTGGPLSNQPQHF
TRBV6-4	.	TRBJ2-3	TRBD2	TGTGCCAGCAGTGACCTCGCGGGAGGGCCGTTGGGTACGCAGTATTTT	CASSDLAGGPLGTQYF
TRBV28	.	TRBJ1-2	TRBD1	TGTGCCAGCAGTTCAGTACCGGGACAGGGCTTCTCTACCTATGGCTACACCTTC	CASSSVPGQGFSTYGYTF
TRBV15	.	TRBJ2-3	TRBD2	TGTGCCACCAGCAGAGATCAGGCGGGAGGGCCAGATACGCAGTATTTT	CATSRDQAGGPDTQYF
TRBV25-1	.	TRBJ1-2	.	TGTGCCAGCAGAGGCCCAGGACAGTCCCTCTATGGCTACACCTTC	CASRGPGQSLYGYTF
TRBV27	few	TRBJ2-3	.	TGTGCCAGCAGTAGGGTTGGGGCAGATACGCAGTATTTT	CASSRVGADTQYF
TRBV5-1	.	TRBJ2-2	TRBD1	TGCGCCAGCTCAACAGGGGGCACGAACACCGGGGAGCTGTTTTTT	CASSTGGTNTGELFF
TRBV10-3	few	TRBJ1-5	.	TGTGCCATCAGCCAGGACACGGGTTATCAGCCCCAGCATTTT	CAISQDTGYQPQHF